The 9 T cell receptor beta chains below come from one sample, sequenced in a study of blood T cell repertoires in COVID-19. Clones were read by immunoSEQ multiplex PCR, and TCRdb kept only the in-frame ones, dropping some. The sample consists of some 180,000 clones, approximately 87% of them appearing once. The sequenced sample consisted of peripheral blood. All receptors derive from a man between 65 and 85 years old with active or convalescent COVID-19.

The table lists this clone with a count of one. The rearrangement links TRBV7-2 to TRBJ2-2, with 10 bases aligning to TRBD1. The CDR3 length is 17 residues. Germline V lookup: CDR1 SGHTA, CDR2 FQGNSA. Trimming took 2 bases from V and 1 from J; bases not matched to a gene: 4. The CDR3, as DNA: TGTGCCAGCAGCTTAATGGGGACAGGGGTGAACACCGGGGAGCTGTTTTTT. Its protein product is CASSLMGTGVNTGELFF.

The table lists this clone with a count of one. This sequence joins TRBV20-1 and TRBJ1-1; 7 bases fit TRBD1. Germline values: CDR1 DFQATT, CDR2 SNEGSKA (reference sequence). This CDR3 region has 14 residues. The trim removed 6 bases at V and 3 bases at J, leaving 10 bases unmatched. The CDR3 protein is CSASTTGSDTEAFF. The CDR3 nucleotides are TGCAGTGCCAGTACGACAGGGTCGGACACTGAAGCTTTCTTT.

This chain links TRBV19 with TRBJ1-1; no reliable D call. Germline V gives CDR1 LNHDA, CDR2 SQIVND (reference sequence). Trimming removed 7 bases at V and 0 bases at J, with 21 bases between. The CDR3 loop spans 17 amino acids. CDR3 DNA sequence: TGTGCCAGTACCCCCTCGGGTCGCACTACAATGAACACTGAAGCTTTCTTT. Amino acid sequence: CASTPSGRTTMNTEAFF.

J is TRBJ2-3 and V is TRBV6-2 or TRBV6-3; D not certain. V dropped 2 bases and J dropped 1 base, with 7 bases sitting between them. Germline lookup yields CDR1 MNHEY and CDR2 SVGEGT. The CDR3 extends over 14 amino acids. CDR3 region: CASSYTDRTDTQYF. The CDR3 bases are TGTGCCAGCAGTTACACAGACCGCACAGATACGCAGTATTTT.

This clone was seen only a few times. The CDR3 coding sequence is TGTGCCAGCACCCGGGCGGGAAGCAATCAGCCCCAGCATTTT. This codes for CASTRAGSNQPQHF. The J gene is TRBJ1-5, the V gene TRBV2; no definite D call. CDR3 length: 14 residues. Trimming pared 7 bases from V and 1 base from J, leaving 11 bases between. The V gene's germline CDR1 is SNHLY and CDR2 FYNNEI.

This clone was counted only a few times. The V and J genes are TRBV7-3 and TRBJ1-1; 8 positions match TRBD1. J lost 8 bases, V lost 6 bases, and 8 bases had no gene match. Germline lookup yields CDR1 SGHTA and CDR2 FQGTGA. The CDR3 totals 13 residues. This CDR3 is CASSPQGQVEAFF. CDR3 DNA sequence: TGTGCCAGCAGTCCCCAGGGACAGGTGGAAGCTTTCTTT.

V is TRBV7-8 and J is TRBJ1-2, with 8 bases lining up with TRBD1. Germline values: CDR1 SGHVS, CDR2 FQNEAQ. V trimming: 6 bases; J trimming: 2 bases; junction bases outside the gene matches: 8. This CDR3 has 15 amino acids. The CDR3 DNA sequence: TGTGCCAGCAGGGCCCCCGGGACAGGAAACTATGGCTACACCTTC. Its protein is CASRAPGTGNYGYTF.

V is TRBV12-3 or TRBV12-4 and J is TRBJ1-1; no clear D gene. Trimming took off 3 bases at V and 0 bases at J, with 5 bases between the two ends. This CDR3 contains 13 residues. In DNA form, the CDR3 reads TGTGCCAGCAGTTTCGGGATGAACACTGAAGCTTTCTTT. Translated: CASSFGMNTEAFF.

This clone turned up a few times. The J gene is TRBJ1-6, the V gene TRBV10-3; 8 nucleotides match TRBD1. After removal of 10 bases from V and 10 bases from J, the junction contained 12 bases not matched to a gene. Germline values: CDR1 ENHRY, CDR2 SYGVKD. CDR3 length: 14 amino acids. CDR3 DNA sequence: TGTGCCACCCTAGACAGGGGAAAACCCTCACCCCTCCACTTT. Translated, it gives CATLDRGKPSPLHF.